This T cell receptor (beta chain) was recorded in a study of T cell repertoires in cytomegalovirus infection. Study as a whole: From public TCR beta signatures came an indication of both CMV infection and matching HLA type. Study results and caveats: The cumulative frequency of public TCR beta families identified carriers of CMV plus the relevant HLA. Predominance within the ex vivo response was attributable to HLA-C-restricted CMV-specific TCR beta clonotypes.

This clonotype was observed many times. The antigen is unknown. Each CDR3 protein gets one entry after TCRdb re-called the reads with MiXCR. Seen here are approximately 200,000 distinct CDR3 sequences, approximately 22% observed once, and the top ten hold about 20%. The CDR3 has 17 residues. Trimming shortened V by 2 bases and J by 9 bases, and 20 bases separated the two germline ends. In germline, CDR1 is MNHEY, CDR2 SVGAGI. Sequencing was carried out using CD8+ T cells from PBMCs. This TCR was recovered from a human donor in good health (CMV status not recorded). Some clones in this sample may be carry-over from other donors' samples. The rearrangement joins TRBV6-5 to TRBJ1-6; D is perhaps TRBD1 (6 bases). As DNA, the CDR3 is TGTGCCAGCAGTTACGGTCCCCAGACAGGTCGAGGTTCACCCCTCCACTTT. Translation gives CASSYGPQTGRGSPLHF.